These T cell receptor beta chains were read from a single sample in a study of CD8 T cells in ankylosing spondylitis. Using its own MiXCR run on the 5' RACE reads, TCRdb lists one record per CDR3 protein. The table lists roughly 120,000 distinct CDR3 sequences, approximately 13% of them singletons. Sequencing input: blood, either unsorted or a sorted T cell fraction (not recorded which). These receptors all stem from a female donor with ankylosing spondylitis or in good health (not recorded which). The CDR3 runs from the conserved cysteine through the conserved F or W. The order of the fields is D gene, J gene, clone size, CDR3 length, V gene, CDR3 protein, CDR3 DNA. A D gene is named only where the DNA matches it firmly. Clone sizes are given selectively: once, few, many, or a class where the clone is expanded.

NA,TRBJ2-1,NA,12,TRBV25-1,CASSEGSVVQFF,TGTGCCAGCAGTGAAGGCAGCGTGGTGCAGTTCTTC
TRBD2,TRBJ2-3,many,14,TRBV20-1,CSVAGELGTDTQYF,TGCAGTGTAGCGGGAGAGTTGGGCACAGATACGCAGTATTTT
NA,TRBJ2-5,few,13,TRBV7-8,CASSSGTLETQYF,TGTGCCAGCAGCTCAGGGACGTTAGAGACCCAGTACTTC
TRBD1,TRBJ1-2,many,13,TRBV6-5,CASSYEGAGGYTF,TGTGCCAGCAGTTACGAGGGGGCTGGTGGCTACACCTTC
NA,TRBJ2-5,once,12,TRBV10-3,CAIGGGSETQYF,TGTGCCATCGGCGGGGGCAGTGAGACCCAGTACTTC
NA,TRBJ2-7,many,12,TRBV20-1,CSAQLHRNEQYF,TGCAGTGCCCAGCTACATAGAAACGAGCAGTACTTC
TRBD2,TRBJ2-1,NA,14,TRBV24-1,CASSTGGDYNEQFF,TGTGCCTCCAGCACGGGAGGGGATTACAATGAGCAGTTCTTC
TRBD2,TRBJ2-1,many,17,TRBV12-3/TRBV12-4,CASSFYGGGIINNEQFF,TGTGCCAGCAGTTTTTACGGCGGGGGGATTATTAACAATGAGCAGTTCTTC
NA,TRBJ2-1,many,15,TRBV3-1,CASSPGTGAYNEQFF,TGTGCCAGCAGCCCCGGGACGGGTGCCTACAATGAGCAGTTCTTC
TRBD1,TRBJ2-7,NA,14,TRBV12-3/TRBV12-4,CASSLSGGSGEQYF,TGTGCCAGCAGTTTATCAGGGGGCTCGGGCGAGCAGTACTTC
TRBD1,TRBJ1-1,many,14,TRBV29-1,CSVWTGAENTEAFF,TGCAGCGTTTGGACAGGGGCTGAGAACACTGAAGCTTTCTTT
NA,TRBJ2-1,many,11,TRBV20-1,CSARDANPKFF,TGCAGTGCTAGAGACGCTAATCCGAAGTTCTTC
NA,TRBJ2-7,many,12,TRBV12-3/TRBV12-4,CASSSRDSLQYF,TGTGCCAGCAGTTCTCGGGACTCCCTGCAGTACTTC
TRBD1,TRBJ2-3,few,17,TRBV7-2,CASSFAPGTGSTDTQYF,TGTGCCAGCAGCTTCGCCCCCGGGACAGGGTCCACAGATACGCAGTATTTT
NA,TRBJ2-2,many,18,TRBV5-6,CASSLDPPVDWGTGELFF,TGTGCCAGCAGCTTGGACCCCCCAGTGGATTGGGGCACCGGGGAGCTGTTTTTT
NA,TRBJ1-3,NA,15,TRBV10-3,CAISEVRAAGNTIYF,TGTGCCATCAGTGAGGTTAGAGCCGCTGGAAACACCATATATTTT
TRBD1,TRBJ2-7,many,13,TRBV20-1,CSATGGGNYEQYF,TGCAGTGCCACAGGGGGCGGAAACTACGAGCAGTACTTC
NA,TRBJ2-3,many,16,TRBV7-2,CASSLGRDGSGYTQYF,TGTGCCAGCAGCTTAGGCAGGGATGGGTCAGGGTATACGCAGTATTTT